The TCR beta chain described here comes from a study of technical replicates of blood from a handful of donors (dated by TCRdb to about 2017). V loses 3 bases of germline sequence and J loses 0 bases, and the interval between the two ends is 11 bases. The CDR3 runs 15 amino acids, cysteine and phenylalanine included. Solely the CDR3 DNA is kept, with 45 bases framed from the first base. Via the germline V gene, CDR1 is SGDLS and CDR2 YYNGEE. To prepare the library, the immunoSEQ multiplex PCR assay was applied. Imported from immuneACCESS, the table was reduced by TCRdb to in-frame sequences with V and J called. These copies leave out some clones; in studies compared against another copy, an unresolved V gene accounts for under half, and the cause of the remainder is not known. This sample comprises almost 90,000 clones, roughly 94% of them detected only once. Less than 0.35% of the sample is taken by the ten largest.

On this clone itself: The antigen it binds to is not known. It has no much larger one-base neighbor in the sample; base qualities were not kept.

This receptor was taken from a human donor in good health. Material: T cells isolated from PBMCs. Recombination linked TRBV9 to TRBJ2-3; the best D guess is TRBD1, with 5 bases matching. The nucleotide sequence is given as TGTGCCAGCAGCGCCGGCAGGGATAGCACAGATACGCAGTATTTT. Its protein reads: CASSAGRDSTDTQYF.